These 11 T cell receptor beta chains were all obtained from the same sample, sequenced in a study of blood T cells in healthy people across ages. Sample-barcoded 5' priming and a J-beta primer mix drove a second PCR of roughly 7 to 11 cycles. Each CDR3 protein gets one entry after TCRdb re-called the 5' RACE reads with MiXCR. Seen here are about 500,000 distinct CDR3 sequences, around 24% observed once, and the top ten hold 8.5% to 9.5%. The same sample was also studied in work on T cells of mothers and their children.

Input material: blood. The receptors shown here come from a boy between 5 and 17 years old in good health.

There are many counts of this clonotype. DNA for the CDR3: TGCGCCAGCAGCTTGGCCGTTGGTGGCTTTTACACAGATACGCAGTATTTT. Translating it yields CASSLAVGGFYTDTQYF. The genes are TRBV5-1 and TRBJ2-3, with no clear D. Germline V gene data show CDR1 as SGHRS and CDR2 as YFSETQ. Between the trimmed V and J ends, which lost 0 bases and 2 bases, there was a span of 16 bases. The CDR3 length is 17 residues.

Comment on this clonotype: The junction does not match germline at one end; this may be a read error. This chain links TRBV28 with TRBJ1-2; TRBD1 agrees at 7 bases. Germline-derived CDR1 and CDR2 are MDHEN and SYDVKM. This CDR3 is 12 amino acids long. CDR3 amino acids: CASSPPSEGAHF. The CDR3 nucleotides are TGTGCCAGCAGTCCCCCCTCGGAGGGGGCCCACTTC.

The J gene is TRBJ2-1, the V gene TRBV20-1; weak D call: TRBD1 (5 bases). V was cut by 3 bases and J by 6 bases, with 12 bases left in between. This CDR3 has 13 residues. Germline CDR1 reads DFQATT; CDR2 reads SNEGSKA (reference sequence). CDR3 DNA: TGCAGTGCTAGGGAAAGGGGTTCCAATGAGCAGTTCTTC. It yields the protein CSARERGSNEQFF.

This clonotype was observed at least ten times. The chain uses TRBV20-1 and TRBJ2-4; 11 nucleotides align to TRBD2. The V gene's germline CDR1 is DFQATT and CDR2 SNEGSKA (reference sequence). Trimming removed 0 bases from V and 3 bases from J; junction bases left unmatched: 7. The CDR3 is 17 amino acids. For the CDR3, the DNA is TGCAGTGCTAGAGATACGCTAGCGGGGGGTATCAAAAACATTCAGTACTTC. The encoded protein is CSARDTLAGGIKNIQYF.

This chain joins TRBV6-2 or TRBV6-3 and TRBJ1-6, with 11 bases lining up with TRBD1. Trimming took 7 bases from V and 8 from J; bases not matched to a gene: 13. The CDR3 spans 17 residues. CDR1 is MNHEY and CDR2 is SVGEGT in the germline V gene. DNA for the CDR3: TGTGCCAGCACCCGGGACAGGGGGTCCAGCGGATATTCACCCCTCCACTTT. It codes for CASTRDRGSSGYSPLHF.

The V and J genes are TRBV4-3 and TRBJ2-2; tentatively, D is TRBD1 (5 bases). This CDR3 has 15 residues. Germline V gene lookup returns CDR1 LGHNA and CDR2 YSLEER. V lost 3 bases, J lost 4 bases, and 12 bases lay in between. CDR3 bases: TGCGCCAGCAGCCAGATCAGGGTGGGCACCGGGGAGCTGTTTTTT. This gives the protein CASSQIRVGTGELFF.

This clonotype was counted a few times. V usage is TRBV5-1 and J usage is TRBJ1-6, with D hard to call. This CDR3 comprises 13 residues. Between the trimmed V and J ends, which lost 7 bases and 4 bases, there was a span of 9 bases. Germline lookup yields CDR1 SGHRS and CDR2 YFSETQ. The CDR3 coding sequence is TGCGCCAGCCGACAAGAGTATAATTCACCCCTCCACTTT. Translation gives CASRQEYNSPLHF. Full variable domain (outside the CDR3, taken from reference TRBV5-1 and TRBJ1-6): KAGVTQTPRYLIKTRGQQVTLSCSPISGHRSVSWYQQTPGQGLQFLFEYFSETQRNKGNFPGRFSGRQFSNSRSEMNVSTLELGDSALYLCASRQEYNSPLHFGNGTRLTVT.

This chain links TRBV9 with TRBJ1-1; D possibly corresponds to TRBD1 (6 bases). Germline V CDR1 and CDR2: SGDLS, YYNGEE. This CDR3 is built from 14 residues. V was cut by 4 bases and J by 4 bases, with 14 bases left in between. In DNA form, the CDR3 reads TGTGCCAGCAGCTTGGGAACAGGGTTCACTGAAGCTTTCTTT. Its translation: CASSLGTGFTEAFF.

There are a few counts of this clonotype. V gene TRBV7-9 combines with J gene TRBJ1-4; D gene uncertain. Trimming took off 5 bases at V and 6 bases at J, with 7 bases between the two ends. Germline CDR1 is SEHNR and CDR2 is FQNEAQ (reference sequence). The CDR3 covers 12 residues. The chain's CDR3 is CASSPLDEKLFF. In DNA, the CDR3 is TGTGCCAGCAGCCCACTAGATGAAAAACTGTTTTTT.

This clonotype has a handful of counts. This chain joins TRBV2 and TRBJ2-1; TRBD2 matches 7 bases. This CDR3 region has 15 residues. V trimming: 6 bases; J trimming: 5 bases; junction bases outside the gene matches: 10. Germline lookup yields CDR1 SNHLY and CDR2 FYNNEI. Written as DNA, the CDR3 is TGTGCCAGCAGGACCGGGGGGTCCGGGGACAATGAGCAGTTCTTC. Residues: CASRTGGSGDNEQFF.

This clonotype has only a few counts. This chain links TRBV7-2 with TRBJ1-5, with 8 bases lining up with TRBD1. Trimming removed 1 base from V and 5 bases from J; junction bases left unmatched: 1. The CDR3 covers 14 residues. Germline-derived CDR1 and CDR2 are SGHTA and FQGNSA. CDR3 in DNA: TGTGCCAGCAGCTTAGACAGGGGGTATCAGCCCCAGCATTTT. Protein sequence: CASSLDRGYQPQHF.